This T cell receptor beta chain derives from a study of patients and donors after allogeneic stem cell transplantation. TCRdb ran MiXCR on the RT-PCR reads and lists one entry per CDR3 protein. The sample lists 150,000 to 250,000 distinct CDR3 sequences; 35% to 50% were seen once. CDR1 and CDR2 from the germline V gene are MNHEY and SMNVEV (reference sequence). The CDR3 loop spans 14 amino acids. The V gene lost 8 bases and the J gene lost 2 bases, with 14 bases spanning the gap. The receptor's source is a human donor who was either an allogeneic HSCT recipient or a stem cell or donor lymphocyte infusion donor (not recorded which). It is not recorded whose cells these are; they may come from a transplant donor. The source material was blood, either unsorted or a sorted T cell fraction (not recorded which). This chain links TRBV27 with TRBJ2-3, with D possibly matching TRBD1 (5 bases). The CDR3 here is CASLDMDNTDTQYF. In DNA form, the CDR3 reads TGTGCCAGCTTAGACATGGACAACACAGATACGCAGTATTTT.